These 16 T cell receptor beta chains were sequenced from one sample in a study of technical replicates of blood from a few donors listed by TCRdb under 2017. Library preparation employed the immunoSEQ multiplex PCR assay. The source is immuneACCESS, and TCRdb retained only in-frame sequences with V and J called. Part of the clones is not carried over; for the studies checked, unresolved V genes explain less than half of this, and the remainder is unexplained. The sample table records under 85,000 clones; 96% of these occur just once. Roughly 0.35% of the sample lies in the top ten. Sequencing used T cells isolated from PBMCs. The receptors here all came from a human donor in good health.

The V and J genes are TRBV19 and TRBJ1-5; possible D gene TRBD1, 5 bases. Germline CDR1 reads LNHDA; CDR2 reads SQIVND (reference sequence). V dropped 6 bases and J dropped 5 bases, with 11 bases sitting between them. The CDR3 has 13 amino acids. Here the CDR3 DNA reads TGTGCCAGTAGGTTCCAGGGATATCAGCCCCAGCATTTT. This gives the protein CASRFQGYQPQHF.

This clone was seen just once. The CDR3 DNA is TGTGCCAGCAGTTTTGCTAGTGCCTACAATGAGCAGTTCTTC. Protein: CASSFASAYNEQFF. The V gene is TRBV28, the J gene TRBJ2-1; D is unresolved. Germline values: CDR1 MDHEN, CDR2 SYDVKM. The length of the CDR3 is 14 residues. V was shortened by 3 bases and J by 2 bases, with 8 bases between the two germline ends.

V and J are TRBV19 and TRBJ2-7; the match to TRBD2 covers 8 bases. The V gene's germline CDR1 is LNHDA and CDR2 SQIVND (reference sequence). CDR3 length equals 15 residues. V gave up 0 bases and J gave up 5 bases; unmatched junction bases: 6. The CDR3 nucleotides read TGTGCCAGTAGTATAGAGGACGGGGGGGTCCACGAGCAGTACTTC. As protein: CASSIEDGGVHEQYF.

The genes are TRBV5-1 and TRBJ2-7, with 7 bases aligning to TRBD1. CDR1 is SGHRS, CDR2 YFSETQ, per germline. The ends lost 4 bases at V and 2 bases at J; junction bases unmatched: 6. This CDR3 has 14 amino acids. Written as DNA, the CDR3 is TGCGCCAGCAGCGCGACAGGGTGGCCCTACGAGCAGTACTTC. This translates into CASSATGWPYEQYF.

This clone was seen a single time. V usage is TRBV16 and J usage is TRBJ2-7, with 7 bases aligning to TRBD1. The CDR3 is made up of 14 amino acids. Germline V gives CDR1 KGHSY, CDR2 FQNENV. The junction had 1 base not matched to a gene; V was cut back by 2 bases and J by 0 bases. CDR3 DNA sequence: TGTGCCAGCAGCCAAGGGACAGTCTCCTACGAGCAGTACTTC. Its protein is CASSQGTVSYEQYF.

CDR3 in amino acids: CASSPATAGNTIYF. CDR3 in DNA: TGTGCCAGCTCACCGGCGACAGCTGGAAACACCATATATTTT. This rearrangement joins TRBV18 to TRBJ1-3, with TRBD1 as a possible D gene (5 bases). V dropped 3 bases and J dropped 2 bases, with 8 bases sitting between them. The CDR3 totals 14 residues. Germline CDR1 KGHSH, CDR2 LQKENI.

The chain links TRBV5-1 to TRBJ2-1; 7 nucleotides line up with TRBD2. The germline V gene has CDR1 SGHRS and CDR2 YFSETQ. J lost 8 bases, V lost 4 bases, and 12 bases had no gene match. This CDR3 contains 15 residues. CDR3 DNA sequence: TGCGCCAGCAGCGCAACCCGTACACTAGCGCATGAGCAGTTCTTC. Translation: CASSATRTLAHEQFF.

This chain connects TRBV6-1 to TRBJ1-1, with D perhaps matching TRBD1 (5 bases). The CDR3 sequence is 14 residues long. Between the trimmed V and J ends, which lost 4 bases and 11 bases, there was a span of 20 bases. Germline CDR1 MNHNS, CDR2 SASEGT. CDR3 residues: CASSGGGQGTFAFF. As DNA, the CDR3 is TGTGCCAGCAGTGGAGGTGGGCAGGGTACTTTTGCTTTCTTT.

The V and J genes are TRBV30 and TRBJ2-2; TRBD2 matches at 9 bases. Germline V gene data show CDR1 as GTSNPN and CDR2 as SVGIG (reference sequence). The CDR3 contains 13 residues. The ends lost 3 bases at V and 4 bases at J; junction bases unmatched: 0. CDR3 bases: TGTGCCTGGAGGACTAGCGGCACCGGGGAGCTGTTTTTT. It translates to CAWRTSGTGELFF.

In DNA, the CDR3 is TGTGCCAGCAGTGAAATAAGGAGGGGCTACATACCGAACCCGGGCCGAGAGACCCAGTACTTC. This encodes CASSEIRRGYIPNPGRETQYF. The chain has TRBV6-1 and TRBJ2-5; tentatively, D is TRBD2 (6 bases). The germline CDR1 and CDR2 sequences are MNHNS and SASEGT. V gave up 2 bases and J gave up 4 bases, with 32 bases separating them. This CDR3 contains 21 residues.

The V gene is TRBV28, the J gene TRBJ1-2, with 7 bases that match TRBD1. With 2 bases clipped from V and 9 bases from J, the junction kept 3 bases outside the gene matches. This CDR3 is built from 12 residues. Germline loops: CDR1 MDHEN, CDR2 SYDVKM. CDR3 loop: CASSLNRGRYTF. Written as DNA, the CDR3 is TGTGCCAGCAGTTTAAACAGGGGTCGCTACACCTTC.

The chain has TRBV6-5 and TRBJ1-1; D gene unclear. The V and J ends lost 5 bases and 4 bases respectively, with 11 bases between them. The CDR3 covers 13 residues. Germline CDR1 reads MNHEY; CDR2 reads SVGAGI. CDR3 coding DNA: TGTGCCAGCAGTCAGTTTGGTCCCACTGAAGCTTTCTTT. This codes for CASSQFGPTEAFF.

V usage is TRBV28 and J usage is TRBJ2-7; the match to TRBD1 covers 7 bases. The trim removed 10 bases at V and 2 bases at J, leaving 8 bases unmatched. Germline V gives CDR1 MDHEN, CDR2 SYDVKM. This CDR3 spans 13 amino acids. The CDR3 loop reads CAITGADPYEQYF. Here the CDR3 DNA reads TGTGCCATCACAGGGGCCGATCCCTACGAGCAGTACTTC.

The chain uses TRBV11-1 and TRBJ2-2; perhaps TRBD2 as D (7 bases). Germline-derived CDR1 and CDR2 are SGHAT and FQDESV (reference sequence). This CDR3 contains 14 residues. V lost 6 bases, J lost 7 bases, and 15 bases lay in between. The CDR3 DNA reads as TGTGCCAGCAGGAGGCCGGGGGGCGGCGGGGAGCTGTTTTTT. This encodes CASRRPGGGGELFF.

This chain joins TRBV6-5 and TRBJ2-6, with D maybe TRBD2 (6 bases). The V and J ends lost 6 bases and 0 bases respectively, with 9 bases between them. The CDR3 runs to 15 residues. CDR1 is MNHEY, CDR2 SVGAGI, per germline. The CDR3 nucleotides are TGTGCCAGCAGCCGGGGGATCTCTGGGGCCAACGTCCTGACTTTC. It yields the protein CASSRGISGANVLTF.

The rearrangement joins TRBV7-2 to TRBJ1-1, with D unresolved. CDR1 and CDR2 from the germline V gene are SGHTA and FQGNSA. V was cut by 3 bases and J by 1 base, with 6 bases left in between. The CDR3 spans 13 residues. The CDR3 bases are TGTGCCAGCAGCTTTTCAGGGAACACTGAAGCTTTCTTT. This translates into CASSFSGNTEAFF.